This is a list of T cell receptor beta chains from one sample in a study of blood T cell repertoires in COVID-19. Some clones are missing from TCRdb's copy, which holds only in-frame ones; the method was immunoSEQ multiplex PCR. This sample has 40,000 to 55,000 clones, with more than 70% found just once. Sequencing was carried out using peripheral blood. These receptors came from a human donor in a cohort sampled during active COVID-19. CDR3s include the opening cysteine and the closing phenylalanine or tryptophan. D genes are given only for firm matches. Rows may omit the clone size; those that give it use once, few, many or a size class.

v_gene	j_gene	abundance	d_gene	CDR3nt	CDR3aa
TRBV5-4	TRBJ1-1	-	-	TGTGCCAGCAGGCCCCAGGGGCAGAACACTGAAGCTTTCTTT	CASRPQGQNTEAFF
TRBV11-3	TRBJ2-5	-	-	TGTGCCAGCAGCGACGACCCGTTAGGGGCCCAGTACTTC	CASSDDPLGAQYF
TRBV30	TRBJ1-1	-	-	TGTGCCTGGATAAACGGAGGGGCCGGGGCAACTGAAGCTTTCTTT	CAWINGGAGATEAFF
TRBV7-9	TRBJ1-2	once	-	TGTGCCAGCAGACAATCGACAGACTATGGCTACACCTTC	CASRQSTDYGYTF
TRBV7-2	TRBJ1-6	-	-	TGTGCCAGCAGCTTAGATCTGCCCCCAACTCTCTCACCCCTCCACTTT	CASSLDLPPTLSPLHF
TRBV11-2	TRBJ2-7	-	-	TGTGCCAGCAGCTATCCCGCGCGGGGTTTCTACGAGCAGTACTTC	CASSYPARGFYEQYF
TRBV6-2/TRBV6-3	TRBJ1-5	few	TRBD1	TGTGCCAGCAGTTACACAGGGGGCAATCAGCCCCAGCATTTT	CASSYTGGNQPQHF
TRBV4-3	TRBJ2-3	-	-	TGCGCCAGCAGCCAAGTCCTTCTCACAGATACGCAGTATTTT	CASSQVLLTDTQYF
TRBV6-5	TRBJ1-2	-	-	TGTGCCAGCAGTAAACAGTCTAACTATGGCTACACCTTC	CASSKQSNYGYTF
TRBV19	TRBJ1-1	-	-	TGTGCCAGTAGTATGAGGCGCAGCCGAATGAACACTGAAGCTTTCTTT	CASSMRRSRMNTEAFF
TRBV6-5	TRBJ1-4	once	TRBD1	TGTGCCAGCAGCATTACAGGGGCGAATGAAAAACTGTTTTTT	CASSITGANEKLFF
TRBV9	TRBJ1-1	-	-	TGTGCCAGCAGCGTAGCAGGACAGCCCCCATTGAACACTGAAGCTTTCTTT	CASSVAGQPPLNTEAFF
TRBV6-5	TRBJ1-5	few	-	TGTGCCAGCAGTTACTCCTTAAATCAGCCCCAGCATTTT	CASSYSLNQPQHF
TRBV4-3	TRBJ2-3	-	-	TGCGCCAGCAGCCAGGGCCTGGAAACAGATACGCAGTATTTT	CASSQGLETDTQYF
TRBV7-2	TRBJ1-2	once	TRBD1	TGTGCCAGCAGCCCCCAAGGGACAGGGAGGGGCGGCTACACCTTC	CASSPQGTGRGGYTF
TRBV5-1	TRBJ2-7	-	TRBD1	TGCGCCAGCAGCTTGGATGGACAGGGGATCTACGAGCAGTACTTC	CASSLDGQGIYEQYF
TRBV10-3	TRBJ2-1	-	-	TGTGCCATCAGTGGCGATAGCTCCTACAATGAGCAGTTCTTC	CAISGDSSYNEQFF
TRBV6-6	TRBJ1-6	few	-	TGTGCCAGCAGTTACCCGGAGGCCGACTCACCCCTCCACTTT	CASSYPEADSPLHF
TRBV18	TRBJ1-4	-	-	TGTGCCAGCTCACCAGGGCTTAATGAAAAACTGTTTTTT	CASSPGLNEKLFF
TRBV2	TRBJ1-5	few	-	TGTGCCAGCAGTTGGACAGATAATCAGCCCCAGCATTTT	CASSWTDNQPQHF
TRBV4-2	TRBJ2-3	-	TRBD2	TGTGCCAGCAGCCAAGAAGGTAGCGGGGGTTATGATACGCAGTATTTT	CASSQEGSGGYDTQYF
TRBV19	TRBJ1-4	-	TRBD1	TGTGCCAGTAGTGTCCAGGGGGCCGATGAAAAACTGTTTTTT	CASSVQGADEKLFF
TRBV7-9	TRBJ2-1	-	TRBD2	TGTGCCAGCAGCGCCTTAGCGGGGAGCTACAATGAGCAGTTCTTC	CASSALAGSYNEQFF
TRBV5-4	TRBJ2-1	-	-	TGTGCCAGCAGCTTGAACCGGGGGGCGGCGGACAATGAGCAGTTCTTC	CASSLNRGAADNEQFF
TRBV7-2	TRBJ2-7	-	-	TGTGCCAGCAGCCCACAGGGCCCTTTGGAGCATTGGGTGGAGCAGTACTTC	CASSPQGPLEHWVEQYF
TRBV7-3	TRBJ1-2	-	-	TGTGCCAGCAGCTTAGGGCCAGCTAACTATGGCTACACCTTC	CASSLGPANYGYTF
TRBV29-1	TRBJ2-5	-	-	TGCAGCTCCGATCAGGGGGGCCTAGAGACCCAGTACTTC	CSSDQGGLETQYF
TRBV4-1	TRBJ1-2	-	TRBD1	TGCGCCAGCAGCCTGTCCCGGGACAGGGGGATCGGCTACACCTTC	CASSLSRDRGIGYTF
TRBV7-2	TRBJ1-2	-	-	TGTGCCAGCAGCTCCCCGACGGGAAACTATGGCTACACCTTC	CASSSPTGNYGYTF
TRBV11-2	TRBJ2-1	-	TRBD2	TGTGCCAGCAGCTCTTCAGGGACTAGCATCGATGAGCAGTTCTTC	CASSSSGTSIDEQFF
TRBV7-9	TRBJ2-1	-	-	TGTGCCAGCAGCCCCCCGGGCTACAATGAGCAGTTCTTC	CASSPPGYNEQFF
TRBV20-1	TRBJ1-1	-	TRBD1	TGCAGTGCTGGTGGACAGGGGAATCTTGCTGAAGCTTTCTTT	CSAGGQGNLAEAFF
TRBV12-5	TRBJ2-5	-	-	TGTGCTAGTGCCCGGAGTGGGGAGACCCAGTACTTC	CASARSGETQYF
TRBV10-3	TRBJ1-1	-	TRBD1	TGTGCCATCAGTTCAGGGGGCAAGACTGAAGCTTTCTTT	CAISSGGKTEAFF
TRBV5-5	TRBJ2-1	-	TRBD1	TGTGCCAGCAGTTTAGACAGGGGCGAGCAGTTCTTC	CASSLDRGEQFF
TRBV2	TRBJ2-1	few	TRBD1	TGTGCCAGCAGTGTCCGGGACAGGGGGTGGAATGAGCAGTTCTTC	CASSVRDRGWNEQFF
TRBV19	TRBJ2-2	-	TRBD1	TGTGCCAGTAGTGTACCGGGACAGCCTTTTACCGGGGAGCTGTTTTTT	CASSVPGQPFTGELFF
TRBV30	TRBJ2-7	-	-	TGTGCCTGGAGTGTACAGGACCCCTACGAGCAGTACTTC	CAWSVQDPYEQYF
TRBV19	TRBJ1-4	-	-	TGTGCCAGTAGTATCGGACCCCGGGGAGAAAAACTGTTTTTT	CASSIGPRGEKLFF
TRBV30	TRBJ1-4	-	TRBD1	TGTGCCTGGAGTCCGGGACAGGGGTATGAAAAACTGTTTTTT	CAWSPGQGYEKLFF
TRBV6-5	TRBJ2-7	-	-	TGTGCCAGCAGTTACGTTGGAGGGGTGGTGGAGCAGTACTTC	CASSYVGGVVEQYF
TRBV9	TRBJ1-6	-	TRBD1	TGTGCCAGCAGCGTAGCAGCAGGGACAGGTTCACCCCTCCACTTT	CASSVAAGTGSPLHF
TRBV28	TRBJ2-7	once	-	TGTGCCAGCAGTTTGGTACAGGACTCCTACGAGCAGTACTTC	CASSLVQDSYEQYF
TRBV11-2	TRBJ2-1	-	-	TGTGCCAGCAGCCCCCATCCTAGGGGCTTAGACAATGAGCAGTTCTTC	CASSPHPRGLDNEQFF
TRBV6-5	TRBJ2-2	-	-	TGTGCCAGCAGTTACCCGACAGGAAACGGGGAGCTGTTTTTT	CASSYPTGNGELFF
TRBV9	TRBJ2-7	-	TRBD1	TGTGCCAGCAGCCCCACCGGGACAGTACCCTACGAGCAGTACTTC	CASSPTGTVPYEQYF
TRBV9	TRBJ2-1	-	-	TGTGCCAGCAGCGAGGGGTGGGGCTCCTACAATGAGCAGTTCTTC	CASSEGWGSYNEQFF
TRBV2	TRBJ1-2	-	TRBD1	TGTGCCAGCAGTGTGGGACAGCGGGGCTACACCTTC	CASSVGQRGYTF